Below are 32 T cell receptor beta chains sequenced from a single sample in a study of shared clonotypes between healthy human individuals. TCRdb's copy holds only in-frame clones and misses some; the assay was immunoSEQ multiplex PCR. This repertoire shows over a million clones, around 78% found once; its top ten account for roughly 0.57%. Sequenced material: memory CD4+ T cells from PBMCs. As to subset: CD45RA-negative fraction. These receptors were collected from a man between 18 and 29 years old in good health. Some clones in this sample may be carry-over from other donors' samples.

V usage is TRBV19 and J usage is TRBJ1-1; D call uncertain. V was shortened by 10 bases and J by 5 bases, with 17 bases between the two germline ends. CDR3 length: 13 amino acids. The germline V gene encodes CDR1 LNHDA and CDR2 SQIVND (reference sequence). The CDR3 loop is CATGVRVGTEAFF. CDR3 in DNA: TGTGCCACCGGCGTGCGGGTGGGAACTGAAGCTTTCTTT.

V is TRBV18 and J is TRBJ1-2; unclear D gene. Germline assignment: CDR1 KGHSH and CDR2 LQKENI. The CDR3 is made up of 14 amino acids. V gave up 5 bases and J gave up 7 bases, with 17 bases separating them. CDR3 sequence reads: CASSMSEDFGGYTF. CDR3 DNA sequence: TGTGCCAGCTCAATGAGCGAGGATTTTGGTGGCTACACCTTC. Full variable domain (rest looked up from reference TRBV18 and TRBJ1-2): NAGVMQNPRHLVRRRGQEARLRCSPMKGHSHVYWYRQLPEEGLKFMVYLQKENIIDESGMPKERFSAEFPKEGPSILRIQQVVRGDSAAYFCASSMSEDFGGYTFGSGTRLTVV.

This chain uses TRBV5-1 with TRBJ1-1; no reliable D call. This CDR3 region has 13 residues. Germline values: CDR1 SGHRS, CDR2 YFSETQ. Between the trimmed V and J ends, which lost 4 bases and 4 bases, there was a span of 11 bases. This chain's CDR3 is CASSPHEATEAFF. The CDR3 region has the DNA TGCGCCAGCAGCCCGCACGAGGCCACTGAAGCTTTCTTT.

This sequence joins TRBV27 and TRBJ2-7; TRBD1 matches 11 bases. Germline V gene lookup returns CDR1 MNHEY and CDR2 SMNVEV (reference sequence). J lost 2 bases, V lost 5 bases, and 5 bases had no gene match. The CDR3 consists of 15 residues. CDR3 residues: CASSPGTGGPYEQYF. As DNA, the CDR3 is TGTGCCAGCAGTCCCGGGACAGGGGGGCCCTACGAGCAGTACTTC.

V usage is TRBV5-1 and J usage is TRBJ2-7, with a weak D call TRBD1 (5 bases). CDR1 and CDR2 (germline): SGHRS, YFSETQ. Trimming left V 1 base short and J 2 bases short, with 10 bases between. The CDR3 runs to 14 residues. CDR3 in DNA: TGCGCCAGCAGCTTGTATCAGGGTCCCTACGAGCAGTACTTC. This sequence encodes CASSLYQGPYEQYF.

This clone came up a few times. This rearrangement joins TRBV28 to TRBJ2-7; D gene unclear. The V gene's germline CDR1 is MDHEN and CDR2 SYDVKM. The V end lost 6 bases, the J end lost 4 bases, and 10 bases lay between the germline ends. This CDR3 spans 12 amino acids. The CDR3 here is CASSSDVYEQYF. The CDR3 DNA reads as TGTGCCAGCAGCTCCGATGTATACGAGCAGTACTTC. The full variable domain, with the rest looked up from reference TRBV28 and TRBJ2-7, is DVKVTQSSRYLVKRTGEKVFLECVQDMDHENMFWYRQDPGLGLRLIYFSYDVKMKEKGDIPEGYSVSREKKERFSLILESASTNQTSMYLCASSSDVYEQYFGPGTRLTVT.

The chain links TRBV6-5 to TRBJ1-2; 7 bases agree with TRBD1. The CDR3 has 14 amino acids. Germline loops: CDR1 MNHEY, CDR2 SVGAGI. J was trimmed by 4 bases and V by 5 bases; bases with no gene match: 7. CDR3 DNA sequence: TGTGCCAGCAGTACGAGGACAGGCCTCTATGGCTACACCTTC. It yields the protein CASSTRTGLYGYTF.

The genes are TRBV5-5 and TRBJ1-6; 7 bases align to TRBD1. Germline-derived CDR1 and CDR2 are SGHKS and YYEKEE (reference sequence). V was pared by 4 bases and J by 7 bases, with 5 bases of the junction left unmatched. The CDR3 sequence is 14 residues long. The CDR3 DNA is TGTGCCAGCAGCCCGACAGGGTTAAATTCACCCCTCCACTTT. The encoded protein is CASSPTGLNSPLHF.

This sequence joins TRBV29-1 and TRBJ2-3; D might be TRBD2 (6 bases). The V and J ends lost 4 bases and 7 bases respectively, with 12 bases between them. This CDR3 comprises 12 residues. Per the germline V gene, CDR1 is SQVTM and CDR2 is ANQGSEA. The CDR3 DNA follows: TGCAGCGTTGCGGGGGTTGGAAATACGCAGTATTTT. It yields the protein CSVAGVGNTQYF.

This clone showed up just once. Other DNA sequences in the sample encode the same CDR3. The V gene is TRBV18, the J gene TRBJ1-3, with TRBD1 matching over 9 bases. CDR1 is KGHSH and CDR2 is LQKENI in the germline V gene. CDR3 length: 14 residues. V dropped 6 bases and J dropped 2; count of bases not matched to a gene: 2. DNA for the CDR3: TGTGCCAGCTCTCGGACAGGGGCTGGAAACACCATATATTTT. Its protein product is CASSRTGAGNTIYF.

As DNA, the CDR3 is TGTGCCAGCAGTCCGTTGAGGGCGAGCTCCTACAATGAGCAGTTCTTC. This translates into CASSPLRASSYNEQFF. J is TRBJ2-1 and V is TRBV6-6; D perhaps matches TRBD2 (5 bases). The CDR3 loop spans 16 amino acids. Germline V gives CDR1 MNHNY, CDR2 SVGAGI (reference sequence). V lost 5 bases and J 0 bases, leaving 14 bases between the germline ends.

The chain carries TRBV29-1 and TRBJ1-2; 12 bases map to TRBD1. J lost 10 bases, V lost 5 bases, and 8 bases had no gene match. Per germline, CDR1 SQVTM and CDR2 ANQGSEA. This CDR3 spans 13 amino acids. This CDR3 reads CSVTGTGGQVYTF. The CDR3 DNA follows: TGCAGCGTTACCGGGACAGGGGGCCAGGTCTACACCTTC.

This sequence joins TRBV11-1 and TRBJ2-3, with 11 bases that match TRBD2. Per the germline V gene, CDR1 is SGHAT and CDR2 is FQDESV (reference sequence). This CDR3 region has 16 residues. After removal of 5 bases from V and 0 bases from J, the junction contained 4 bases not matched to a gene. The CDR3 coding sequence is TGTGCCAGCAGCCTCGGGACTAGCGGTAGCACAGATACGCAGTATTTT. Amino acids: CASSLGTSGSTDTQYF.

The chain employs TRBV5-1 and TRBJ2-5; D is possibly TRBD1 (5 bases). The CDR3 loop spans 15 amino acids. Trimming stripped 2 bases from V and 2 bases from J, with 13 bases between. Germline V CDR1 and CDR2: SGHRS, YFSETQ. CDR3 sequence reads: CASSFDSRSQETQYF. The CDR3 DNA reads TGCGCCAGCAGCTTCGACAGCCGTTCACAAGAGACCCAGTACTTC.

V and J are TRBV7-9 and TRBJ1-1; 7 positions match TRBD1. Losses at the gene ends were 5 bases for V and 0 bases for J; bases not matched to a gene: 12. In germline, CDR1 is SEHNR, CDR2 FQNEAQ (reference sequence). This CDR3 spans 17 amino acids. CDR3 DNA: TGTGCCAGCAGCCGTACAGGGGTAAGGGGGATGAACACTGAAGCTTTCTTT. This encodes CASSRTGVRGMNTEAFF. Full variable domain (remainder filled in from reference TRBV7-9 and TRBJ1-1): DTGVSQNPRHKITKRGQNVTFRCDPISEHNRLYWYRQTLGQGPEFLTYFQNEAQLEKSRLLSDRFSAERPKGSFSTLEIQRTEQGDSAMYLCASSRTGVRGMNTEAFFGQGTRLTVV.

This clone was counted ten times or more. The V call is TRBV7-2, the J call TRBJ2-1; D is possibly TRBD1 (6 bases). Germline-derived CDR1 and CDR2 are SGHTA and FQGNSA. V lost 3 bases to trimming and J lost 4 bases, with 13 bases between them. This CDR3 comprises 15 residues. The CDR3 bases are TGTGCCAGCAGCTTCGAGGGGCAGGGGTACAATGAGCAGTTCTTC. Its protein is CASSFEGQGYNEQFF.

V usage is TRBV7-2 and J usage is TRBJ2-7; D not resolved. The CDR3 loop spans 14 amino acids. The V and J ends lost 3 bases and 2 bases respectively, with 11 bases between them. CDR1 and CDR2 (germline): SGHTA, FQGNSA. The CDR3: CASSLTYHTYEQYF. The CDR3 nucleotides are TGTGCCAGCAGCTTGACCTACCATACCTACGAGCAGTACTTC.

This chain uses TRBV7-9 with TRBJ1-1, with D possibly being TRBD1 (6 bases). The CDR3 runs to 16 residues. With 3 bases removed from V and 2 bases from J, the gap between germline ends came to 16 bases. Germline V CDR1 and CDR2: SEHNR, FQNEAQ (reference sequence). DNA of the CDR3: TGTGCCAGCAGCTTGTCTCTTACACAGGGAAACACTGAAGCTTTCTTT. It specifies CASSLSLTQGNTEAFF.

The genes are TRBV4-1 and TRBJ1-5, with D uncertain. The germline V gene encodes CDR1 MGHRA and CDR2 YSYEKL. The V and J ends lost 0 bases and 4 bases respectively, with 10 bases between them. There are 15 residues in the CDR3. CDR3 bases: TGCGCCAGCAGCCAAGAGGTCTTTCGTAATCAGCCCCAGCATTTT. This gives the protein CASSQEVFRNQPQHF.

Many counts were recorded for this clone. The chain joins TRBV11-3 to TRBJ2-2; D assignment may be TRBD1 or TRBD2 (5 bases each). In germline, CDR1 is SGHNT, CDR2 YENEEA. The germline V and J ends were trimmed by 6 bases and 6 bases, with 20 bases remaining between them. The CDR3 runs to 16 residues. The CDR3 nucleotides read TGTGCCAGCAGTCCCCGGGGCCAAGGGGACGCCGGGGAGCTGTTTTTT. It yields the protein CASSPRGQGDAGELFF.

This clone has a single count. CDR3 loop: CASSPGTRDGNTIYF. As DNA, the CDR3 is TGTGCCAGCAGCCCGGGGACAAGGGATGGAAACACCATATATTTT. The chain employs TRBV2 and TRBJ1-3, with D perhaps matching TRBD1 (6 bases). This CDR3 comprises 15 residues. CDR1 is SNHLY, CDR2 FYNNEI, per germline. The ends were cut back, 6 bases at V and 3 bases at J, with 15 bases in the middle.

This clone has ten or more counts. This chain links TRBV7-7 with TRBJ2-2, with no clear D. The germline CDR1 and CDR2 sequences are SSHAT and FNYEAQ (reference sequence). V lost 2 bases to trimming and J lost 6 bases, with 10 bases between them. The CDR3 runs 14 residues. Here the CDR3 DNA reads TGTGCCAGCAGCTTAAGCCCGGTCTCCGGGGAGCTGTTTTTT. Residues: CASSLSPVSGELFF.

CDR3 loop: CASSDGTMNTEAFF. The CDR3, as DNA: TGCGCCAGCAGTGACGGGACTATGAACACTGAAGCTTTCTTT. This chain connects TRBV10-1 to TRBJ1-1; D perhaps matches TRBD1 (5 bases). In germline, CDR1 is WNHNN, CDR2 SYGVQD (reference sequence). V was pared by 3 bases and J by 0 bases, with 8 bases between. The CDR3 has 14 residues.

The rearrangement uses TRBV7-8 and TRBJ1-1; a possible D gene is TRBD1 (5 bases). CDR3 size: 13 residues. Looked up from germline, CDR1 is SGHVS and CDR2 is FQNEAQ. V lost 3 bases, J lost 3 bases, and 8 bases lay in between. CDR3 nucleotides: TGTGCCAGCAGCTTTACGGGGGACACTGAAGCTTTCTTT. Protein product: CASSFTGDTEAFF.

The rearrangement links TRBV4-1 to TRBJ1-5, with no clear D. Germline V CDR1 and CDR2: MGHRA, YSYEKL. This CDR3 spans 14 amino acids. Trimming removed 1 base from V and 6 bases from J, with 10 bases in between. In DNA, the CDR3 is TGCGCCAGCAGCCAAGGGGAAAGGCCTCAGCCCCAGCATTTT. As protein: CASSQGERPQPQHF.

CDR3 protein: CASSLLHGASGYTF. The CDR3 region has the DNA TGTGCCAGCAGCTTACTCCACGGTGCCTCTGGCTACACCTTC. V is TRBV7-2 and J is TRBJ1-2; unclear D gene. This CDR3 is built from 14 residues. V was trimmed by 2 bases and J by 7 bases, leaving 14 bases between them. From germline, CDR1 is SGHTA and CDR2 FQGNSA.

For this clone: It is likely a read error: a sequence one base away is far more abundant. This chain uses TRBV5-4 with TRBJ2-7; D might be TRBD1 (6 bases). Germline CDR1 reads SGHNT; CDR2 reads YYREEE (reference sequence). CDR3 length: 12 amino acids. The CDR3 here is CASSLDGGVLNF. The DNA for the CDR3 is TGTGCCAGCAGCTTGGATGGGGGCGTACTGAACTTC.

The chain uses TRBV28 and TRBJ1-5, with TRBD1 matching 8 bases. The CDR3 extends over 14 amino acids. Germline trimming cut 7 bases from V and 2 bases from J; bases unmatched to any gene: 4. Germline CDR1 is MDHEN and CDR2 is SYDVKM. The CDR3 DNA is TGTGCCAGCACCTCGGGACAGGGCAATCAGCCCCAGCATTTT. It yields the protein CASTSGQGNQPQHF.

On this clone itself: A far larger clone is only one base removed, so a read error is likely. The sample has other DNA sequences that encode this CDR3 too. This chain connects TRBV7-3 to TRBJ1-5; D remains unclear. Germline CDR1 is SGHTA and CDR2 is FQGTGA. V dropped 4 bases and J dropped 4 bases, with 5 bases sitting between them. This CDR3 comprises 12 residues. The CDR3 DNA is TGTGCCAGCAGCTCCACGAATCAGCCCCAGCATTTT. Translation: CASSSTNQPQHF.

Turning to this clone: This sample includes further DNA sequences coding for the same CDR3. The chain uses TRBV28 and TRBJ2-7; either TRBD1 or TRBD2 may fit D (5 bases each). This CDR3 has 15 amino acids. In germline, CDR1 is MDHEN, CDR2 SYDVKM. Between the trimmed V and J ends, which lost 2 bases and 2 bases, there was a span of 13 bases. The CDR3 bases are TGTGCCAGCAGTTTACTGGGGACGGGGCCCTACGAGCAGTACTTC. This encodes CASSLLGTGPYEQYF.

The chain employs TRBV11-2 and TRBJ1-4, with TRBD1 matching 10 bases. This CDR3 contains 17 residues. Germline lookup yields CDR1 SGHAT and CDR2 FQNNGV. V lost 5 bases, J lost 4 bases, and 10 bases stayed unmatched. The CDR3 DNA reads TGTGCCAGCAGCCCCGGGACAGGGGTCCCCCTTAATGAAAAACTGTTTTTT. This encodes CASSPGTGVPLNEKLFF. Full variable domain (missing parts from reference TRBV11-2 and TRBJ1-4): EAGVAQSPRYKIIEKRQSVAFWCNPISGHATLYWYQQILGQGPKLLIQFQNNGVVDDSQLPKDRFSAERLKGVDSTLKIQPAKLEDSAVYLCASSPGTGVPLNEKLFFGSGTQLSVL.

This clone came up a few times. The J gene is TRBJ2-3, the V gene TRBV10-3; D remains ambiguous. This CDR3 region has 13 residues. The V gene lost 10 bases and the J gene lost 2 bases, with 13 bases spanning the gap. Germline assignment: CDR1 ENHRY and CDR2 SYGVKD. The CDR3, as DNA: TGTGCCACCCTCCCAGATAACACAGATACGCAGTATTTT. Translation: CATLPDNTDTQYF.